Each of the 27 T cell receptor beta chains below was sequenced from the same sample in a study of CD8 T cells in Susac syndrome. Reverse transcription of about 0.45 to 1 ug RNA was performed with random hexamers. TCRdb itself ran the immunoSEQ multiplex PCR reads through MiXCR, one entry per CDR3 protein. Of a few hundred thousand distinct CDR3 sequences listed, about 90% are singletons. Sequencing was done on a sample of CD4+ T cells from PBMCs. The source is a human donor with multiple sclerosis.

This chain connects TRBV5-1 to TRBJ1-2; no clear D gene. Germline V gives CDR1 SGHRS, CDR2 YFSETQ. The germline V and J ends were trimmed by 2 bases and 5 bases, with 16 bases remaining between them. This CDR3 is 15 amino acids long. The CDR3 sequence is CASSFSERAAYGYTF. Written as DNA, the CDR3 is TGCGCCAGCAGCTTCAGTGAACGGGCGGCTTATGGCTACACCTTC.

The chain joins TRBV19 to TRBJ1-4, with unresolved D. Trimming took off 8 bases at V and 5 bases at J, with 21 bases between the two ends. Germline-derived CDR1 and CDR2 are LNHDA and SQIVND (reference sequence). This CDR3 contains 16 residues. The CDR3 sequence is CASRTGSRERNEKLFF. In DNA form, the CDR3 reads TGTGCCAGTCGGACGGGAAGTAGAGAAAGAAATGAAAAACTGTTTTTT.

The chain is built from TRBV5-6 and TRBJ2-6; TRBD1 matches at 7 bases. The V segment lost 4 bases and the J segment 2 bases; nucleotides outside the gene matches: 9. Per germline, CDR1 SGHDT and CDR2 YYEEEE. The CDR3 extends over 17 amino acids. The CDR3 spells CASSSRTGAAGANVLTF. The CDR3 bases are TGTGCCAGCAGCAGCCGGACAGGAGCCGCTGGGGCCAACGTCCTGACTTTC.

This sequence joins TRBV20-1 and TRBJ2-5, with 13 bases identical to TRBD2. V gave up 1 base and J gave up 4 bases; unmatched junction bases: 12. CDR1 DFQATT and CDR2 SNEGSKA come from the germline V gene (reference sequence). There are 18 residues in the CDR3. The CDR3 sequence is CSARGVRTSGRVGETQYF. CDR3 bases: TGCAGTGCTAGAGGTGTCAGGACTAGCGGGAGAGTGGGAGAGACCCAGTACTTC.

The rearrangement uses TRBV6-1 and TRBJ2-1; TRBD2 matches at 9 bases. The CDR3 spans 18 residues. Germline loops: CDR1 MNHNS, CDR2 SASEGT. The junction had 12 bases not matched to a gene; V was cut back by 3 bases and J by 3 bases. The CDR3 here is CASSEGTSIAPVYNEQFF. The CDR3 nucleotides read TGTGCCAGCAGTGAGGGGACTAGCATTGCCCCCGTCTACAATGAGCAGTTCTTC.

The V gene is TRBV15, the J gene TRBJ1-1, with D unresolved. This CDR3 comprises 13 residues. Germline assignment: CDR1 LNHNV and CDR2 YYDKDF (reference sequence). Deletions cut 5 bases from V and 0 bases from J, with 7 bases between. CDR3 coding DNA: TGTGCCACCAGCGTAGACCTGAACACTGAAGCTTTCTTT. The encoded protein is CATSVDLNTEAFF.

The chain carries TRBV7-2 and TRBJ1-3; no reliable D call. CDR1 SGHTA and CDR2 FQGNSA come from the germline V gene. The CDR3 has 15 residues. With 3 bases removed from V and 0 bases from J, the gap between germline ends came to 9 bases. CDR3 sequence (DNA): TGTGCCAGCAGCTTTAAACGAAGCTCTGGAAACACCATATATTTT. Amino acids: CASSFKRSSGNTIYF.

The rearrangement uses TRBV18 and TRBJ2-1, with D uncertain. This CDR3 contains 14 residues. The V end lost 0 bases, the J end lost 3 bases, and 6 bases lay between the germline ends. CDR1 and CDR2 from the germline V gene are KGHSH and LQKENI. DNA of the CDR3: TGTGCCAGCTCACCACCCCCAGTCTACAATGAGCAGTTCTTC. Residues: CASSPPPVYNEQFF.

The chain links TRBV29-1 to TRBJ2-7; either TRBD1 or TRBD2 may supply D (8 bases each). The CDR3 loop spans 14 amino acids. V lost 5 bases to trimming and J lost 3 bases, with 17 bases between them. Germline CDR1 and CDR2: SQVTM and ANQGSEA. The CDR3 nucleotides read TGCAGCGTTCATACTAGCGGACAGGGCTACGAGCAGTACTTC. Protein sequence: CSVHTSGQGYEQYF.

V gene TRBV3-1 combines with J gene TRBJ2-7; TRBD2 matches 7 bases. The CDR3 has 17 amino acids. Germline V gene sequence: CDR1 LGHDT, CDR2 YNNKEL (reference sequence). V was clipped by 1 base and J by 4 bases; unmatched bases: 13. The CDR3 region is CASSQGPTWGGSYEQYF. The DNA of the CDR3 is TGTGCCAGCAGCCAAGGGCCAACGTGGGGGGGAAGTTACGAGCAGTACTTC.

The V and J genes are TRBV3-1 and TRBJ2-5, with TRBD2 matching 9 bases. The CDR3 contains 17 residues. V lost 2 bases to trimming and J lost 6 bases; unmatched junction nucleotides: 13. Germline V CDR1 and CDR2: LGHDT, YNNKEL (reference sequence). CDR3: CASSQQGSGGGAKTQYF. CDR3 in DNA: TGTGCCAGCAGCCAACAAGGGTCTGGCGGGGGGGCGAAGACCCAGTACTTC.

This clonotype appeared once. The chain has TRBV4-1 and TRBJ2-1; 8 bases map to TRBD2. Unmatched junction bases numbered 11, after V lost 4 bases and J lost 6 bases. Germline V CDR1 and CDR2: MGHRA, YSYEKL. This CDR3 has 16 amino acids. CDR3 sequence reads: CASSPVGRGAGNEQFF. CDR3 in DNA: TGCGCCAGCAGCCCCGTCGGGCGGGGGGCGGGCAATGAGCAGTTCTTC.

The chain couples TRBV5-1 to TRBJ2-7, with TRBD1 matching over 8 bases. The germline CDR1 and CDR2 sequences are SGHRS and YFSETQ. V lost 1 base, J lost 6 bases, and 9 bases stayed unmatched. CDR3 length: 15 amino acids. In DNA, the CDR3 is TGCGCCAGCAGCTTGACCACCGCCACAGGGGGCGAGCAGTACTTC. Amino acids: CASSLTTATGGEQYF.

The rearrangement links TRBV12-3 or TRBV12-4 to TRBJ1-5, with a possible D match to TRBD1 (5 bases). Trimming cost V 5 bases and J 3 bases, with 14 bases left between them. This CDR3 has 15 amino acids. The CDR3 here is CASSIGWGPNQPQHF. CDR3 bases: TGTGCCAGCAGTATTGGCTGGGGACCCAATCAGCCCCAGCATTTT.

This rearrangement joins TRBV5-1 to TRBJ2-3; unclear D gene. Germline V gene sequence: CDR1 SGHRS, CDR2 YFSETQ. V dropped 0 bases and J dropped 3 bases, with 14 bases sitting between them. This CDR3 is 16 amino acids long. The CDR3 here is CASSLGSGMGTDTQYF. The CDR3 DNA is TGCGCCAGCAGCTTGGGGTCAGGAATGGGGACAGATACGCAGTATTTT.

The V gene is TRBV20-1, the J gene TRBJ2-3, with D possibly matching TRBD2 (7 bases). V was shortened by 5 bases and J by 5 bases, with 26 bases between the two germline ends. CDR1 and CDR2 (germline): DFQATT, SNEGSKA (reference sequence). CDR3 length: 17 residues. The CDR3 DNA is TGCAGTGCTCCTAATCCTTCACGCGGGGGCCTTAGAGATACGCAGTATTTT. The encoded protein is CSAPNPSRGGLRDTQYF.

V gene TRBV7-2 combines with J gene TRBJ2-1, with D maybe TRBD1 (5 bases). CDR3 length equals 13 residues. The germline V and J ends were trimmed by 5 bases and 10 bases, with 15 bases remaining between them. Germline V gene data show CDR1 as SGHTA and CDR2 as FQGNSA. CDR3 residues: CASSDPQVREQFF. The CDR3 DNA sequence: TGTGCCAGCAGCGACCCACAGGTCAGGGAGCAGTTCTTC.

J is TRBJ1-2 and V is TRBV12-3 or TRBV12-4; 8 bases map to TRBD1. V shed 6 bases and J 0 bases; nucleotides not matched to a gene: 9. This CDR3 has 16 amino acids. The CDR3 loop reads CASSPTRTGTNYGYTF. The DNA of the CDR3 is TGTGCCAGCAGCCCAACCCGGACAGGGACTAACTATGGCTACACCTTC.

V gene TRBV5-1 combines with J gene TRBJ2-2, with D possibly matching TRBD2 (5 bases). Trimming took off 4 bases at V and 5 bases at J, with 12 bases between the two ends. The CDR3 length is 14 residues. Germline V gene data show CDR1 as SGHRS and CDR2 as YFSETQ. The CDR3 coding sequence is TGCGCCAGCAGCCCGCCGTCGGGGACCGGGGAGCTGTTTTTT. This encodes CASSPPSGTGELFF.

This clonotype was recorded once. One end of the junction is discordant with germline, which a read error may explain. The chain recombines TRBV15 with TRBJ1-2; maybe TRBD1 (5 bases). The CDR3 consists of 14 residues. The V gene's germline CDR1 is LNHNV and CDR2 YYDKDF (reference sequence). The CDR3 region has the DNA TGTGCCGCCAGCAGAGCAGGGATTAACTATGGCTACACCTTC. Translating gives CAASRAGINYGYTF. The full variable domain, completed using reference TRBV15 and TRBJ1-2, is DAMVIQNPRYQVTQFGKPVTLSCSQTLNHNVMYWYQQKSSQAPKLLFHYYDKDFNNEADTPDNFQSRRPNTSFCFLDIRSPGLGDTAMYLCAASRAGINYGYTFGSGTRLTVV.

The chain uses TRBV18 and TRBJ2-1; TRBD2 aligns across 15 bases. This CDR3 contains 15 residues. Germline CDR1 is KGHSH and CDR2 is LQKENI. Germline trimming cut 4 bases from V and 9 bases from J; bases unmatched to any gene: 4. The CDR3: CASSQGLAGGGEQFF. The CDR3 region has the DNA TGTGCCAGCTCACAGGGACTAGCGGGAGGTGGTGAGCAGTTCTTC.

This chain's CDR3 is CASGGGGQGSRTSGRASETQYF. CDR3 nucleotide sequence: TGTGCCAGCGGCGGGGGAGGACAGGGTTCGAGGACTAGCGGGAGGGCCTCGGAGACCCAGTACTTC. The chain couples TRBV2 to TRBJ2-5; 15 nucleotides agree with TRBD2. After removal of 8 bases from V and 5 bases from J, the junction contained 27 bases not matched to a gene. The CDR3 is made up of 22 amino acids. CDR1 SNHLY and CDR2 FYNNEI come from the germline V gene. The variable domain in full, completed from reference TRBV2 and TRBJ2-5, reads EPEVTQTPSHQVTQMGQEVILRCVPISNHLYFYWYRQILGQKVEFLVSFYNNEISEKSEIFDDQFSVERPDGSNFTLKIRSTKLEDSAMYFCASGGGGQGSRTSGRASETQYFGPGTRLLVL.

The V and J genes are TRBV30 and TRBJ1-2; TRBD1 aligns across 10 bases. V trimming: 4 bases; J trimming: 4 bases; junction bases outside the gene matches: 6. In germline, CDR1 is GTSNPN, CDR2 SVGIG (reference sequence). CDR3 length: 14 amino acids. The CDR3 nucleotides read TGTGCCTGGAAGGGACAGGGGTTAGTCTATGGCTACACCTTC. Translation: CAWKGQGLVYGYTF.

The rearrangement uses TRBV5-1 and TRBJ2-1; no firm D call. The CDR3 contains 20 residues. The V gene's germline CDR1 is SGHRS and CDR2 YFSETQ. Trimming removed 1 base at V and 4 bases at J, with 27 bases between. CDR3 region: CASSLPPPGRRPEQYNEQFF. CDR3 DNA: TGCGCCAGCAGCTTGCCCCCCCCTGGGCGGCGCCCCGAACAATACAATGAGCAGTTCTTC.

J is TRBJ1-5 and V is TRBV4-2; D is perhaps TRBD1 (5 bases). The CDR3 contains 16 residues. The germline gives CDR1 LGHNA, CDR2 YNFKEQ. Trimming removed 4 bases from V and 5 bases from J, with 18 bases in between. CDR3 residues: CASSPSASGYYQPQHF. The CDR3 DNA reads TGTGCCAGCAGCCCTTCGGCGTCAGGGTACTATCAGCCCCAGCATTTT.

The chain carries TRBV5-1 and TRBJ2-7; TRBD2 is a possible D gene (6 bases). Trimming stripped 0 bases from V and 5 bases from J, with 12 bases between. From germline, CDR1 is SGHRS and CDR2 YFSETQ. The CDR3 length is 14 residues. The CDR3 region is CASSLVGGSHEQYF. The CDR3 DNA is TGCGCCAGCAGCTTGGTTGGAGGGAGCCACGAGCAGTACTTC.

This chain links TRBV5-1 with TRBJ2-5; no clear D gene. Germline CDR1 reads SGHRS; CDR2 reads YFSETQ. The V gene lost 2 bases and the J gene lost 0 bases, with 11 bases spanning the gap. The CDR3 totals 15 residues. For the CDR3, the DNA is TGCGCCAGCAGCTTAGGACCGACGGACCAAGAGACCCAGTACTTC. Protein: CASSLGPTDQETQYF.